This T cell receptor beta chain was sequenced for a study of PD-1 blockade in classical Hodgkin lymphoma. Study observations and caveats: A significant rise in TCR diversity was seen by C4D1 for CD4+ cells but not for CD8+ cells. The study found complete responders had baseline diversity similar to newly diagnosed patients. Underlying causes for the observed repertoire differences were not defined, possibly disease activity or prior therapy.

CDR3 length: 15 amino acids. Per germline, CDR1 MGHRA and CDR2 YSYEKL. J was trimmed by 5 bases and V by 0 bases; bases with no gene match: 3. A note on this clone: Its antigen remains unidentified.

Brentuximab vedotin exposure varied, and every patient relapsed after autologous stem cell transplantation. Here immunoSEQ multiplex PCR was the method, and the copy in TCRdb shows in-frame clones only, minus some. The repertoire holds roughly 24,000 clones, with about 78% as singletons. The chain employs TRBV4-1 and TRBJ2-5, with TRBD1 matching over 10 bases. This receptor was obtained from a human donor with classical Hodgkin lymphoma. The sample in question was peripheral blood mononuclear cells (PBMCs), obtained before the second cycle of nivolumab. CDR3 sequence reads: CASSQEGTGVETQYF. The DNA of the CDR3 is TGCGCCAGCAGCCAAGAAGGGACAGGGGTCGAGACCCAGTACTTC.